Presented here are 12 T cell receptor beta chains from one specimen sequenced in a study of blood T cell repertoires in COVID-19. Some clones are missing from TCRdb's copy, which holds only in-frame ones; the method was immunoSEQ multiplex PCR. The table includes tens of thousands of clones, roughly 79% detected once. Sequencing input: peripheral blood. These receptors all come from a human donor in a cohort sampled during active COVID-19.

The chain has TRBV18 and TRBJ1-6; the D gene is possibly TRBD1 (5 bases). Germline V gene sequence: CDR1 KGHSH, CDR2 LQKENI. The CDR3 contains 12 residues. Trimming stripped 3 bases from V and 13 bases from J, with 10 bases between. CDR3 nucleotides: TGTGCCAGCTCACCGGTGGAGGGGCCCCTCCACTTT. Translation gives CASSPVEGPLHF.

The V gene is TRBV7-9, the J gene TRBJ1-1; weak D call: TRBD1 (5 bases). The V gene's germline CDR1 is SEHNR and CDR2 FQNEAQ (reference sequence). The V end was cut by 5 bases, the J end by 3 bases, with 13 bases between. The CDR3 sequence is 14 residues long. The CDR3 nucleotides read TGTGCCAGCAGCCCACGTTTAGGGGACACTGAAGCTTTCTTT. It encodes CASSPRLGDTEAFF.

This clone has just a few counts. The chain employs TRBV5-8 and TRBJ2-1; 9 nucleotides line up with TRBD2. With V trimmed by 4 bases and J by 10 bases, 18 bases remained unmatched. Per the germline V gene, CDR1 is SGHTS and CDR2 is YDEGEE. This CDR3 has 17 residues. CDR3 bases: TGTGCCAGCAGCCGACGGTCCGGACTAGCGTCGGAGGGCGAGCAGTTCTTC. Translated: CASSRRSGLASEGEQFF.

The J gene is TRBJ1-5, the V gene TRBV28; 9 bases match TRBD1. V lost 3 bases to trimming and J lost 3 bases; unmatched junction nucleotides: 6. The CDR3 totals 16 residues. The germline V gene has CDR1 MDHEN and CDR2 SYDVKM. The CDR3 sequence: CASSFVDRGFNQPQHF. The CDR3 region has the DNA TGTGCCAGCAGTTTCGTGGACAGGGGTTTCAATCAGCCCCAGCATTTT.

The V gene is TRBV6-5, the J gene TRBJ1-3; D unresolved. Trimming cost V 0 bases and J 0 bases, with 9 bases left between them. CDR3 length equals 16 residues. Germline V gene sequence: CDR1 MNHEY, CDR2 SVGAGI. CDR3 loop: CASSYSRGNSGNTIYF. The CDR3 DNA reads as TGTGCCAGCAGTTACTCTCGGGGTAACTCTGGAAACACCATATATTTT.

The chain employs TRBV2 and TRBJ2-5; 12 positions match TRBD2. Germline CDR1 reads SNHLY; CDR2 reads FYNNEI. The V segment lost 5 bases and the J segment 5 bases; nucleotides outside the gene matches: 6. The CDR3 is 15 amino acids. In nucleotides, the CDR3 is TGTGCCAGCAGTTCCCTAGCGGGGGGGCCCGAGACCCAGTACTTC. This gives the protein CASSSLAGGPETQYF.

DNA for the CDR3: TGTGCCAGCACCAAGCGGGAGGGTGCAGATACGCAGTATTTT. It is translated as CASTKREGADTQYF. This chain connects TRBV2 to TRBJ2-3; 10 bases line up with TRBD2. Germline V gene data show CDR1 as SNHLY and CDR2 as FYNNEI. Trimming took 7 bases from V and 4 from J; bases not matched to a gene: 5. The CDR3 has 14 residues.

This chain uses TRBV28 with TRBJ2-7; 7 nucleotides agree with TRBD1. The V segment lost 3 bases and the J segment 4 bases; nucleotides outside the gene matches: 15. This CDR3 contains 17 residues. Germline V gives CDR1 MDHEN, CDR2 SYDVKM. CDR3 in amino acids: CASSFSRVGTVRYEQYF. The CDR3 DNA reads TGTGCCAGCAGTTTTTCTCGGGTGGGGACAGTCAGGTACGAGCAGTACTTC.

The gene calls are TRBV20-1 and TRBJ1-2, with D possibly TRBD1 on 6 matching bases. There are 11 residues in the CDR3. Germline-derived CDR1 and CDR2 are DFQATT and SNEGSKA (reference sequence). V was clipped by 7 bases and J by 6 bases, with 12 bases between them. The CDR3 sequence is CSVGSGDGYTF. The CDR3 DNA is TGCAGTGTCGGATCAGGGGATGGCTACACCTTC.

The J gene is TRBJ1-3, the V gene TRBV5-6; TRBD1 agrees at 7 bases. Trimming at V came to 4 bases and at J to 0 bases, leaving 1 base not matched to a gene. Per germline, CDR1 SGHDT and CDR2 YYEEEE. The length of the CDR3 is 14 residues. The CDR3 region has the DNA TGTGCCAGCAGCCGACAGGGCTCTGGAAACACCATATATTTT. This translates into CASSRQGSGNTIYF.

This clone was recorded a few times. The genes are TRBV7-9 and TRBJ1-2; TRBD1 matches 9 bases. The germline V gene encodes CDR1 SEHNR and CDR2 FQNEAQ (reference sequence). The CDR3 spans 14 residues. With 0 bases clipped from V and 7 bases from J, the junction kept 3 bases outside the gene matches. CDR3 amino acids: CASSLAGTGSGYTF. The CDR3 nucleotides read TGTGCCAGCAGCTTAGCCGGGACAGGGTCTGGCTACACCTTC.

This clone was seen just once. The chain combines TRBV10-3 with TRBJ2-1; 8 nucleotides align to TRBD2. From germline, CDR1 is ENHRY and CDR2 SYGVKD. The CDR3 is 11 residues long. V lost 8 bases, J lost 7 bases, and 1 base stayed unmatched. CDR3 sequence reads: CAIAGGNEQFF. CDR3 DNA sequence: TGTGCCATCGCGGGGGGAAATGAGCAGTTCTTC.